The 14 T cell receptor beta chains below were found in one sample sequenced in a study of blood T cell repertoires in COVID-19. Sequencing was performed with immunoSEQ multiplex PCR; in TCRdb, only in-frame clones are kept and a portion is missing. The sample contains 150,000 to 200,000 clones, approximately 78% of which appear only once. The sample consisted of peripheral blood. Receptors were obtained from a human donor in a cohort sampled during active COVID-19.

V and J are TRBV14 and TRBJ2-7; 7 nucleotides line up with TRBD2. V shed 4 bases and J 5 bases; nucleotides not matched to a gene: 8. The CDR3 is 14 residues long. Germline lookup yields CDR1 SGHDN and CDR2 FVKESK. Here the CDR3 DNA reads TGTGCCAGCAGCCCGATCCCCGGACTAGACGAGCAGTACTTC. This gives the protein CASSPIPGLDEQYF.

The chain carries TRBV5-4 and TRBJ2-7; TRBD1 matches 7 bases. CDR1 SGHNT and CDR2 YYREEE come from the germline V gene (reference sequence). V dropped 3 bases and J dropped 3; count of bases not matched to a gene: 9. This CDR3 is 15 amino acids long. This chain's CDR3 is CASSSLTGLVYEQYF. CDR3 DNA: TGTGCCAGCAGCTCACTGACAGGGTTAGTCTACGAGCAGTACTTC.

The CDR3 region has the DNA TGTGCCAGCAGACTCAGCTCTGGAAACACCATATATTTT. Protein product: CASRLSSGNTIYF. The chain joins TRBV19 to TRBJ1-3; D not certain. CDR1 is LNHDA and CDR2 is SQIVND in the germline V gene (reference sequence). The CDR3 contains 13 residues. Trimming pared 9 bases from V and 0 bases from J, leaving 9 bases between.

The chain couples TRBV11-2 to TRBJ2-7; TRBD1 matches at 7 bases. Trimming took 3 bases from V and 6 from J; bases not matched to a gene: 5. The CDR3 has 13 amino acids. The germline gives CDR1 SGHAT, CDR2 FQNNGV. The CDR3 protein is CASSFDRVGEQYF. CDR3 DNA: TGTGCCAGCAGCTTCGACAGGGTTGGCGAGCAGTACTTC.

This chain joins TRBV7-8 and TRBJ2-1; maybe TRBD1 (6 bases). CDR3 size: 14 residues. The germline V gene has CDR1 SGHVS and CDR2 FQNEAQ. The ends were cut back, 5 bases at V and 0 bases at J, with 8 bases in the middle. As DNA, the CDR3 is TGTGCCAGCAGCGACAGGAGCTCCTACAATGAGCAGTTCTTC. Translation: CASSDRSSYNEQFF.

The CDR3 spells CASSQDSTANQPQHF. The CDR3 DNA reads TGCGCCAGCAGCCAAGATTCAACAGCCAATCAGCCCCAGCATTTT. The rearrangement uses TRBV4-3 and TRBJ1-5; no reliable D call. The CDR3 length is 15 residues. From germline, CDR1 is LGHNA and CDR2 YSLEER. V lost 0 bases to trimming and J lost 3 bases, with 9 bases between them.

The sample holds many counts of this clone. V is TRBV28 and J is TRBJ1-2, with TRBD1 identical over 7 bases. The length of the CDR3 is 15 residues. The V gene's germline CDR1 is MDHEN and CDR2 SYDVKM. J was trimmed by 3 bases and V by 5 bases; bases with no gene match: 9. The CDR3: CASSPRRGRYYGYTF. Written as DNA, the CDR3 is TGTGCCAGCAGTCCCCGAAGGGGGCGGTACTATGGCTACACCTTC.

The rearrangement links TRBV7-9 to TRBJ2-7; D possibly corresponds to TRBD1 (6 bases). CDR1 and CDR2 (germline): SEHNR, FQNEAQ (reference sequence). Trimming took 5 bases from V and 7 from J, leaving 12 bases between them. This CDR3 is 12 amino acids long. CDR3 sequence (DNA): TGTGCCAGCAGCCTCGAAGGGACAGAGCAGTACTTC. This gives the protein CASSLEGTEQYF.

The chain carries TRBV5-4 and TRBJ2-7; 11 nucleotides agree with TRBD2. The ends lost 3 bases at V and 4 bases at J; junction bases unmatched: 9. Germline V gene lookup returns CDR1 SGHNT and CDR2 YYREEE (reference sequence). This CDR3 has 16 residues. For the CDR3, the DNA is TGTGCCAGCAGCTCGCCACTAGCGGGAGTTAATTACGAGCAGTACTTC. Its translation: CASSSPLAGVNYEQYF. Full variable domain (rest looked up from reference TRBV5-4 and TRBJ2-7): ETGVTQSPTHLIKTRGQQVTLRCSSQSGHNTVSWYQQALGQGPQFIFQYYREEENGRGNFPPRFSGLQFPNYSSELNVNALELDDSALYLCASSSPLAGVNYEQYFGPGTRLTVT.

This clone is a singleton in its sample. V is TRBV2 and J is TRBJ2-4; 9 bases map to TRBD1. The CDR3 loop spans 15 amino acids. Germline lookup yields CDR1 SNHLY and CDR2 FYNNEI. Losses at the gene ends were 5 bases for V and 6 bases for J; bases not matched to a gene: 8. This CDR3 is CASSSGTGIRNIQYF. The CDR3 nucleotides are TGTGCCAGCAGTTCCGGGACAGGGATTAGAAACATTCAGTACTTC.

The chain uses TRBV7-3 and TRBJ2-5; TRBD1 might be the D (6 bases). The germline gives CDR1 SGHTA, CDR2 FQGTGA. Between the trimmed V and J ends, which lost 3 bases and 4 bases, there was a span of 15 bases. CDR3 length equals 15 residues. CDR3 DNA sequence: TGTGCCAGCAGCTTGATGGGTCAGGGGAGAGAGACCCAGTACTTC. Its protein product is CASSLMGQGRETQYF.

The rearrangement uses TRBV28 and TRBJ2-3, with D possibly matching TRBD1 (7 bases). CDR1 and CDR2 (germline): MDHEN, SYDVKM. This CDR3 has 17 amino acids. Deletions cut 7 bases from V and 5 bases from J, with 25 bases between. As DNA, the CDR3 is TGTGCCAGCAACGAAATGACAGGGCGCTACGGGGGAGATACGCAGTATTTT. Amino acid sequence: CASNEMTGRYGGDTQYF.

This chain links TRBV4-3 with TRBJ2-1; the match to TRBD2 covers 7 bases. Per germline, CDR1 LGHNA and CDR2 YSLEER. The V gene end was trimmed by 1 base and the J gene end by 0 bases; junction bases not matched to a gene: 9. The CDR3 is 18 amino acids. As DNA, the CDR3 is TGCGCCAGCAGCCAAGGGATAGCGGGTGTAAGCTCCTACAATGAGCAGTTCTTC. It codes for CASSQGIAGVSSYNEQFF.

This clone was detected ten times or more. The chain has TRBV12-3 or TRBV12-4 and TRBJ1-1, with D possibly matching TRBD1 (6 bases). This CDR3 spans 11 amino acids. Trimming removed 8 bases at V and 7 bases at J, with 11 bases between. The CDR3 DNA sequence: TGTGCCAGCCATAGGGGGGGTGAAGCTTTCTTT. Its protein is CASHRGGEAFF.